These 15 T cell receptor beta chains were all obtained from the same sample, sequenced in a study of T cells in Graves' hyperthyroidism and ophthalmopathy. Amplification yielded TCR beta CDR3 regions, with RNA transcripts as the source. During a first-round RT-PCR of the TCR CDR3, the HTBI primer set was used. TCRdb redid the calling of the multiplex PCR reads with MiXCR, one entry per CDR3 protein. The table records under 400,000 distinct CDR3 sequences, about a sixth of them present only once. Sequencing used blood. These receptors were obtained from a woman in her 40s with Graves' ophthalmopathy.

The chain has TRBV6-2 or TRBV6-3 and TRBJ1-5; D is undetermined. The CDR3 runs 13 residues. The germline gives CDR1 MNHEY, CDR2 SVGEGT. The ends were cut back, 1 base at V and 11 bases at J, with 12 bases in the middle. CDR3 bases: TGTGCCAGCAGTTACTATGCCACGCGGACCCAGCATTTT. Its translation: CASSYYATRTQHF.

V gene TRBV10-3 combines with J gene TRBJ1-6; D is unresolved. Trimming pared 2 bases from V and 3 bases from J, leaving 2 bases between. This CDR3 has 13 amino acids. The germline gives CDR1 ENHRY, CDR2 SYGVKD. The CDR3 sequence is CAISEDYNSPLHF. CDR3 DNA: TGTGCCATCAGTGAGGACTATAATTCACCCCTCCACTTT.

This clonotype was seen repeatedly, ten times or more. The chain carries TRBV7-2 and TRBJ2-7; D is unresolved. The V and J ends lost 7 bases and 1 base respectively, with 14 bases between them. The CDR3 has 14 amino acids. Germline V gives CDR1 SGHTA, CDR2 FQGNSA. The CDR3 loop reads CASTQVGLSYEQYF. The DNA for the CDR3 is TGTGCCAGCACCCAAGTGGGCCTTTCCTACGAGCAGTACTTC.

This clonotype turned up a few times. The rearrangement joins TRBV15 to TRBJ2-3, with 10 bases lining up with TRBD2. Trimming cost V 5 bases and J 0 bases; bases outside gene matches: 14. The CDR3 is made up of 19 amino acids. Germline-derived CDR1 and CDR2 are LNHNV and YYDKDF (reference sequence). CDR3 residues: CATSGRAGGDIFSTDTQYF. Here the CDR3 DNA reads TGTGCCACCAGCGGGCGAGCGGGGGGGGATATATTTAGCACAGATACGCAGTATTTT.

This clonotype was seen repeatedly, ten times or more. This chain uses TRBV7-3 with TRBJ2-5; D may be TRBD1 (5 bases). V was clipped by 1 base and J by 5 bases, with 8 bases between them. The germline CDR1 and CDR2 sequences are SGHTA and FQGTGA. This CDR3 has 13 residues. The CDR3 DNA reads TGTGCCAGCAGCTTAAGTCAGGGCGAGACCCAGTACTTC. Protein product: CASSLSQGETQYF. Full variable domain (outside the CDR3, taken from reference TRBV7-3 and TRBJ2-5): GAGVSQTPSNKVTEKGKYVELRCDPISGHTALYWYRQSLGQGPEFLIYFQGTGAADDSGLPNDRFFAVRPEGSVSTLKIQRTERGDSAVYLCASSLSQGETQYFGPGTRLLVL.

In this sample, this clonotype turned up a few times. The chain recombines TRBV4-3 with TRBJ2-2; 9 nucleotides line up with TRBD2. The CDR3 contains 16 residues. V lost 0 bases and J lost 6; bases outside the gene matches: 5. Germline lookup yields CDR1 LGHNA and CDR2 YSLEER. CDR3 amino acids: CASSQDLAGVSGELFF. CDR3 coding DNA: TGCGCCAGCAGCCAAGATTTAGCGGGAGTATCCGGGGAGCTGTTTTTT.

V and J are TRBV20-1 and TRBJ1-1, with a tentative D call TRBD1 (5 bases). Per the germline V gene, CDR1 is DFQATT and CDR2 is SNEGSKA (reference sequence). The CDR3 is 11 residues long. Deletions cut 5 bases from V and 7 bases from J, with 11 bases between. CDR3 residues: CSAPWGDEAFF. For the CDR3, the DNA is TGCAGTGCTCCTTGGGGGGATGAAGCTTTCTTT.

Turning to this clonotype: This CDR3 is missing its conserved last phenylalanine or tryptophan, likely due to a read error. For the CDR3, the DNA is TGTGCCAGCACCGGTCTAGCGCGCCTGTCGCAGCAGTTCCTC. Its protein product is CASTGLARLSQQFL. V and J are TRBV11-2 and TRBJ2-1; weak D call: TRBD2 (6 bases). From germline, CDR1 is SGHAT and CDR2 FQNNGV. V lost 7 bases and J lost 11, with 21 bases in between. The CDR3 runs 14 residues.

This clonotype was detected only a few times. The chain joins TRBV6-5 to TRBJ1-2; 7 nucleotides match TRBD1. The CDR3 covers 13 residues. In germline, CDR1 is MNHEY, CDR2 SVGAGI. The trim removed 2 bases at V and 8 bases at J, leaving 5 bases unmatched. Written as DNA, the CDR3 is TGTGCCAGCAGTTACGCGACAGGGCAAGGCTACACCTTC. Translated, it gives CASSYATGQGYTF.

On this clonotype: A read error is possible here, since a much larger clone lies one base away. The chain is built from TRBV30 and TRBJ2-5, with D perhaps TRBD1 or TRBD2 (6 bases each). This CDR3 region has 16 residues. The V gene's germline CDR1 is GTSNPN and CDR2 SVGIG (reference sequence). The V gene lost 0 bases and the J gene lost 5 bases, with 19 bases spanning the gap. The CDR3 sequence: CAWSVGGSRRGETQYF. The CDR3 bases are TGTGCCTGGAGTGTAGGGGGTAGCAGGAGGGGGGAGACCCAGTACTTC.

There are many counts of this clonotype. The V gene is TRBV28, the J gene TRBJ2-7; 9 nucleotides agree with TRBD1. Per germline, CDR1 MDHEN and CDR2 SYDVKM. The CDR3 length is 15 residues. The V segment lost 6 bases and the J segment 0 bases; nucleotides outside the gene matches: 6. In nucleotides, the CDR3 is TGTGCCAGCAGACTACAGGGGGCGAGCTCCTACGAGCAGTACTTC. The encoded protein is CASRLQGASSYEQYF.

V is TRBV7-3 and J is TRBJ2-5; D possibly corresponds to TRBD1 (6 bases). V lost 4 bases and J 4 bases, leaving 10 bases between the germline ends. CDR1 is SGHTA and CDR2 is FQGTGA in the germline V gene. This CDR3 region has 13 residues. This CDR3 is CASSSMTGETQYF. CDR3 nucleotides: TGTGCCAGCAGCTCGATGACAGGAGAGACCCAGTACTTC. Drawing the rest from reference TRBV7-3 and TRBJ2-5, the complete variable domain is GAGVSQTPSNKVTEKGKYVELRCDPISGHTALYWYRQSLGQGPEFLIYFQGTGAADDSGLPNDRFFAVRPEGSVSTLKIQRTERGDSAVYLCASSSMTGETQYFGPGTRLLVL.

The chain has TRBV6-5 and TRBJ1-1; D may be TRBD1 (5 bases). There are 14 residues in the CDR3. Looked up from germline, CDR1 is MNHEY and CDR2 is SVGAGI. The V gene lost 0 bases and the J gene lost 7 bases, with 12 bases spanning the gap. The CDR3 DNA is TGTGCCAGCAGTTACTCTCGGGGACTCAGTGAAGCTTTCTTT. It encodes CASSYSRGLSEAFF.

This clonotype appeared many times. CDR3 region: CAWRGRDTEAFF. CDR3 nucleotides: TGTGCCTGGAGAGGGAGGGACACTGAAGCTTTCTTT. The J gene is TRBJ1-1, the V gene TRBV30; the D is unclear. Germline V gene data show CDR1 as GTSNPN and CDR2 as SVGIG (reference sequence). Deletions cut 3 bases from V and 3 bases from J, with 8 bases between. CDR3 size: 12 residues.

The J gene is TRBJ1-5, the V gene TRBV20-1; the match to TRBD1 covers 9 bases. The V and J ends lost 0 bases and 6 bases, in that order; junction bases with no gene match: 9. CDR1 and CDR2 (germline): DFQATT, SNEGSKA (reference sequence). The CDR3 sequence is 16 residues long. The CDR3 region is CSARDTTQGASQPQHF. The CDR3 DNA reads TGCAGTGCTAGAGATACCACACAGGGGGCGAGTCAGCCCCAGCATTTT.